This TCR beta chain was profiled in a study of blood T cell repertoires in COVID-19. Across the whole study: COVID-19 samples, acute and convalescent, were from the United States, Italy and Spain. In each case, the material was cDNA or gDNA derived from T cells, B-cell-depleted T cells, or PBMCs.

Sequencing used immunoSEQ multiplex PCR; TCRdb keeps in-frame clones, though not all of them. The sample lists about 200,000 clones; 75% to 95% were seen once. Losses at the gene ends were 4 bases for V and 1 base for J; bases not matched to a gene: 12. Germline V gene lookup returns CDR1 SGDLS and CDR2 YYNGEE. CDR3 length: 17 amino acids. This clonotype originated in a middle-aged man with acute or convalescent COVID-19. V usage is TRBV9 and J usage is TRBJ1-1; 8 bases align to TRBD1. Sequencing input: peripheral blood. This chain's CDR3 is CASSPEGRGRSNTEAFF. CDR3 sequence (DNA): TGTGCCAGCAGCCCGGAGGGCAGGGGGCGGTCGAACACTGAAGCTTTCTTT.